This T cell receptor (beta chain) was captured by sequencing in a study of Graves' ophthalmopathy and Graves' hyperthyroidism. Germline V gene lookup returns CDR1 MNHEY and CDR2 SMNVEV (reference sequence). V was pared by 2 bases and J by 9 bases, with 17 bases between. The CDR3 consists of 15 residues. As diagnostic evidence, clinical symptoms, serum thyroxine, TRAb, thyroid ultrasound and orbital computed tomography were relied upon. Points on this clonotype: Its antigen is unidentified.

Study-wide findings and caveats: For predicting ophthalmopathy progression, the model had almost 71% sensitivity and approximately 72% specificity.

The study amplified TCR beta CDR3 regions using RNA transcripts. RT-PCR with HTBI primers came first, then second-round multiplex PCR. From the multiplex PCR reads, TCRdb called clonotypes with MiXCR, one entry per CDR3 protein. This table holds roughly 500,000 distinct CDR3 sequences, approximately 15% found once. V gene TRBV27 combines with J gene TRBJ1-5; no reliable D call. The clonotype was recovered from a woman in her twenties or thirties with Graves' ophthalmopathy. The sample consisted of blood. CDR3 sequence (DNA): TGTGCCAGCAGTTTAGTAGGGCAGATCCCATGGCCCCAGCATTTT. Its protein product is CASSLVGQIPWPQHF.